Listed below are T cell receptor beta chains from one sample, sequenced in a study of PD-1 blockade in classical Hodgkin lymphoma. Libraries were prepared by immunoSEQ multiplex PCR; TCRdb keeps only in-frame clonotypes and omits some of them. This table holds approximately 15,000 clones, 83% found once. Sequences were derived from peripheral blood mononuclear cells (PBMCs), sampled at baseline. All receptors come from a human donor with classical Hodgkin lymphoma. Each CDR3 is given with its conserved first and last residue. D genes are given only for firm matches. Clone sizes are given selectively: once, few, many, or a class where the clone is expanded.

>once|TRBJ2-2|-|TRBV5-4
TGTGCCAGCAGCTTTCCGGGGGCGAGCACCGGGGAGCTGTTTTTT
CASSFPGASTGELFF
>-|TRBJ1-2|-|TRBV18
TGTGCCAGCTCACTAGCAGGAGATGGCTACACCTTC
CASSLAGDGYTF
>-|TRBJ1-1|-|TRBV29-1
TGCAGCGTTGTACGCGGGGGAGCTGAAGCTTTCTTT
CSVVRGGAEAFF
>-|TRBJ1-6|-|TRBV2
TGTGCCAGCGCAGGTGGAGGAGGGGCCGATATAAATTCACCCCTCCACTTT
CASAGGGGADINSPLHF
>once|TRBJ2-6|-|TRBV7-6
TGTGCCAGCAGCTCCCGTGCTGGGGCCAACGTCCTGACTTTC
CASSSRAGANVLTF
>-|TRBJ1-3|-|TRBV10-2
TGCGCCGGACCTCCTAAACCAATAGGCCTCTCGGCTGGAAACACCATATATTTT
CAGPPKPIGLSAGNTIYF
>once|TRBJ2-7|-|TRBV5-4
TGTGCCAGCAGCTTGGCGGGGTCTAGCTCCTACGAGCAGTACTTC
CASSLAGSSSYEQYF
>-|TRBJ1-4|TRBD1|TRBV19
TGTGCCAGTAGCCGGGACAGGTCTTATGAAAAACTGTTTTTT
CASSRDRSYEKLFF
>-|TRBJ2-7|TRBD2|TRBV5-1
TGCGCCAGCAGCTTGGGACTAGCGGCAATCTCCTACGAGCAGTACTTC
CASSLGLAAISYEQYF
>-|TRBJ1-4|-|TRBV5-1
TGCGCCAGCAGCTCCTCTAATAATGAAAAACTGTTTTTT
CASSSSNNEKLFF
>-|TRBJ1-5|TRBD1|TRBV4-1
TGCGCCAGCAGCCATAAGGCTGACAGGGATAACAATCAGCCCCAGCATTTT
CASSHKADRDNNQPQHF
>-|TRBJ2-5|-|TRBV7-7
TGTGCCAGCAGCCCCGAGGGAGAGACCCAGTACTTC
CASSPEGETQYF
>once|TRBJ1-1|-|TRBV25-1
TGTGCCAGCAGTGAATGGGGTGGAGGGGACACTGAAGCTTTCTTT
CASSEWGGGDTEAFF
>few|TRBJ1-5|-|TRBV2
TGTGCCAGCAGTGCTCGCCCCCCAGCCCAGCATTTT
CASSARPPAQHF
>-|TRBJ1-2|-|TRBV7-9
TGTGCCAGCAGCCCCGGCGGGGTTTATGGCTACACCTTC
CASSPGGVYGYTF
>-|TRBJ2-1|-|TRBV9
TGTGCCAGCAGCGTAGGGGGACTTCCCTCCTACAATGAGCAGTTCTTC
CASSVGGLPSYNEQFF
>-|TRBJ1-1|-|TRBV28
TGTGCCAGCAGTTTGTCTGGGACTGAAGCTTTCTTT
CASSLSGTEAFF
>-|TRBJ2-4|-|TRBV9
TGTGCCAGCAGCGTAGCTGGCAGGGTGGGAAACATTCAGTACTTC
CASSVAGRVGNIQYF
>-|TRBJ1-6|-|TRBV6-5
TGTGCCAGCAGCAACTCGGGGGGCAATAATTCACCCCTCCACTTT
CASSNSGGNNSPLHF
>-|TRBJ2-3|-|TRBV4-1
TGCGCCAGCAGCCGCAAGGGGCATCGGACAGATACGCAGTATTTT
CASSRKGHRTDTQYF
>-|TRBJ1-1|TRBD1|TRBV6-5
TGTGCCAGCAGACGGGACAGGGACACTGAAGCTTTCTTT
CASRRDRDTEAFF
>-|TRBJ1-3|-|TRBV7-9
TGTGCCAGCAGCTTATTAAGCGGCACTGGAAACACCATATATTTT
CASSLLSGTGNTIYF
>-|TRBJ1-2|-|TRBV19
TGTGCCAGTAGTATAGAGGGGAGCTATGGCTACACCTTC
CASSIEGSYGYTF
>once|TRBJ2-3|TRBD2|TRBV4-2
TGTGCCAGCAGCCGATTGACTAGCGGGAGCACAGATACGCAGTATTTT
CASSRLTSGSTDTQYF
>-|TRBJ2-1|-|TRBV19
TGTGCCAGTAGTTCGGGACTTAATGAGCAGTTCTTC
CASSSGLNEQFF
>-|TRBJ2-7|TRBD2|TRBV6-5
TGTGCCAGCAGTTACTCGCTAGCGGGCAGCTCCTACGAGCAGTACTTC
CASSYSLAGSSYEQYF
>-|TRBJ2-7|-|TRBV28
TGTGCCAGCAGTTTCACAACGGGACCAACCTACGAGCAGTACTTC
CASSFTTGPTYEQYF
>-|TRBJ1-5|TRBD1|TRBV7-9
TGTGCCAGCAGCTTAGAGTGGGGGGGGACAGGAGATCAGCCCCAGCATTTT
CASSLEWGGTGDQPQHF
>-|TRBJ1-5|-|TRBV12-5
TGTGCTAGTGGTTTGGTAGGAGTAAATCAGCCCCAGCATTTT
CASGLVGVNQPQHF
>-|TRBJ2-1|TRBD2|TRBV10-1
TGCGCCAGCAGCGGGACTAGCGGGGCCGAGCAGTTCTTC
CASSGTSGAEQFF
>-|TRBJ2-7|-|TRBV5-1
TGCGCCAGCAGCTTGGTAGAGCGAGGCGAGCAGTACTTC
CASSLVERGEQYF
>once|TRBJ1-1|-|TRBV5-1
TGCGCCAGCAGCTTGGCCGCCAGGAGGTACACTGAAGCTTTCTTT
CASSLAARRYTEAFF
>-|TRBJ1-2|TRBD1|TRBV18
TGTGCCAGCTCACGACAGGGTCCCAACTATGGCTACACCTTC
CASSRQGPNYGYTF
>-|TRBJ1-4|-|TRBV13
TGTGCCAGCAGCGGGCCCCAGGGGCGAGGTGGTGAAAAACTGTTTTTT
CASSGPQGRGGEKLFF
>-|TRBJ1-1|TRBD1|TRBV4-3
TGCGCCAGCAGCCATCCGGGACAGGACACTGAAGCTTTCTTT
CASSHPGQDTEAFF
>once|TRBJ2-6|-|TRBV9
TGTGCCAGCAGCGTAGTAACAGCTGGGGCCAACGTCCTGACTTTC
CASSVVTAGANVLTF
>-|TRBJ1-5|-|TRBV2
TGTGCCAGCAGTGAACAGGTTTTTGGCAATCAGCCCCAGCATTTT
CASSEQVFGNQPQHF
>-|TRBJ1-2|-|TRBV19
TGTGCCAGTAGTTACGTTAGGGGACATATCGTTAACTATGGCTACACCTTC
CASSYVRGHIVNYGYTF
>-|TRBJ2-3|TRBD1|TRBV14
TGTGCCAGCAGCCCGACCGGGACAGGGGGTGGAACGCAGTATTTT
CASSPTGTGGGTQYF
>once|TRBJ2-7|-|TRBV18
TGTGCCGGCTCAGCACAGGGTACCTACGAGCAGTACTTC
CAGSAQGTYEQYF
>-|TRBJ1-1|-|TRBV4-1
TGCGCCAGCAGCCAAGTTTGGGGGGGCCCCGCTGAAGCTTTCTTT
CASSQVWGGPAEAFF
>-|TRBJ1-1|-|TRBV18
TGTGCCAGCGCCATTGAGGGGGGCACTGAAGCTTTCTTT
CASAIEGGTEAFF
>-|TRBJ1-2|-|TRBV28
TGTGCCAGCAGCTCCCTCAAGGCGGTAGGCTACACCTTC
CASSSLKAVGYTF
>-|TRBJ2-3|TRBD1|TRBV7-6
TGTGCCAGCAGCTCCGGGACAGGGACAGATACGCAGTATTTT
CASSSGTGTDTQYF
>once|TRBJ2-7|-|TRBV14
TGTGCCAGCAGCTCTCCTCCCACCTACGAGCAGTACTTC
CASSSPPTYEQYF
>-|TRBJ2-5|TRBD2|TRBV5-1
TGCGCCAGCAGCTCCGGACTAGCTTTAGCAGAGACCCAGTACTTC
CASSSGLALAETQYF
>-|TRBJ2-6|-|TRBV2
TGTGCCAGTCACGAGAGATCTGGGGCCAACGTCCTGACTTTC
CASHERSGANVLTF
>-|TRBJ1-3|-|TRBV18
TGTGCCAGCTCGCCGCTGGGAAACACCATATATTTT
CASSPLGNTIYF
>-|TRBJ2-2|TRBD1|TRBV6-5
TGTGCCAGCGGCGGGACAGGGTCCACCGGGGAGCTGTTTTTT
CASGGTGSTGELFF
>-|TRBJ2-7|-|TRBV7-9
TGTGCCAGCAGCTTGGCTGTCTCTACCTACGAGCAGTACTTC
CASSLAVSTYEQYF
>-|TRBJ2-5|-|TRBV18
TGTGCCAGCTCACCAAGATCGCTCCAAGAGACCCAGTACTTC
CASSPRSLQETQYF
>-|TRBJ1-5|TRBD1|TRBV2
TGTGCCAGCAGTGATCAGGGGGCGAGCAATCAGCCCCAGCATTTT
CASSDQGASNQPQHF